These 27 T cell receptor beta chains share one sample of origin, sequenced in a study of vaccination and CD4 T cells after COVID-19. This sample's treatment: roughly 11-day PBMC culture with coronavirus spike peptide pools or control peptides (ViraFEST assay). Sequencing of cultured CD4+ T cell DNA used the Oncomine TCR Beta short-read assay. TCRdb independently ran MiXCR on the PCR reads; one entry per CDR3 protein. This table holds about 14,000 distinct CDR3 sequences, about 50% found once. No antigens are known for them. This material consisted of CD4+ T cells from blood, cultured in vitro, taken before SARS-CoV-2 vaccination. The receptors shown here come from a human donor who had recovered from COVID-19.

The genes are TRBV4-2 and TRBJ2-2; 10 nucleotides match TRBD2. CDR1 LGHNA and CDR2 YNFKEQ come from the germline V gene. The length of the CDR3 is 16 residues. Germline trimming cut 0 bases from V and 8 bases from J; bases unmatched to any gene: 6. CDR3 sequence (DNA): TGTGCCAGCAGCCAAGAGACAGCGGGAGGGCCTGGGGAGCTGTTTTTT. Its translation is CASSQETAGGPGELFF.

This clonotype has only one observation. V gene TRBV11-3 combines with J gene TRBJ1-1; TRBD1 agrees at 9 bases. The CDR3 sequence is 15 residues long. Germline loops: CDR1 SGHNT, CDR2 YENEEA. With 2 bases clipped from V and 1 base from J, the junction kept 2 bases outside the gene matches. The CDR3 protein is CASSLRGQGNTEAFF. CDR3 in DNA: TGTGCCAGCAGCTTAAGGGGACAGGGGAACACTGAAGCTTTCTTT.

This clonotype was detected only a few times. This sequence joins TRBV14 and TRBJ2-7; D gene unclear. In germline, CDR1 is SGHDN, CDR2 FVKESK. Trimming removed 0 bases at V and 0 bases at J, with 9 bases between. The CDR3 covers 15 residues. CDR3 DNA: TGTGCCAGCAGCCAAGATTGGCAAAGCTCCTACGAGCAGTACTTC. Encoded protein: CASSQDWQSSYEQYF. The full variable domain, completed using reference TRBV14 and TRBJ2-7, is EAGVTQFPSHSVIEKGQTVTLRCDPISGHDNLYWYRRVMGKEIKFLLHFVKESKQDESGMPNNRFLAERTGGTYSTLKVQPAELEDSGVYFCASSQDWQSSYEQYFGPGTRLTVT.

The chain joins TRBV6-2 or TRBV6-3 to TRBJ1-2; the D is unclear. V was cut by 6 bases and J by 2 bases, with 10 bases left in between. Germline V gene lookup returns CDR1 MNHEY and CDR2 SVGEGT. This CDR3 has 13 amino acids. CDR3 DNA sequence: TGTGCCAGCAGGGACGACCGCAACTATGGCTACACCTTC. Translation: CASRDDRNYGYTF.

The chain recombines TRBV7-2 with TRBJ2-5; 14 bases line up with TRBD2. Germline V gene data show CDR1 as SGHTA and CDR2 as FQGNSA. The V and J ends lost 5 bases and 4 bases, in that order; junction bases with no gene match: 6. The CDR3 runs 16 residues. The CDR3 coding sequence is TGTGCCAGCAGCCAGGGACTAGCGGGGGCGGGAGAGACCCAGTACTTC. Residues: CASSQGLAGAGETQYF.

J is TRBJ1-5 and V is TRBV7-8; D may be TRBD1 (6 bases). V was trimmed by 5 bases and J by 3 bases, leaving 14 bases between them. There are 15 residues in the CDR3. The germline CDR1 and CDR2 sequences are SGHVS and FQNEAQ. Here the CDR3 DNA reads TGTGCCAGCAGCCTGGGGGCCCAATCCAATCAGCCCCAGCATTTT. The encoded protein is CASSLGAQSNQPQHF. Full variable domain (missing parts from reference TRBV7-8 and TRBJ1-5): GAGVSQSPRYKVAKRGQDVALRCDPISGHVSLFWYQQALGQGPEFLTYFQNEAQLDKSGLPSDRFFAERPEGSVSTLKIQRTQQEDSAVYLCASSLGAQSNQPQHFGDGTRLSIL.

The chain couples TRBV4-1 to TRBJ1-6, with a tentative D call TRBD1 (5 bases). This CDR3 has 16 amino acids. V lost 0 bases and J 7 bases, leaving 13 bases between the germline ends. Germline CDR1 reads MGHRA; CDR2 reads YSYEKL. In nucleotides, the CDR3 is TGCGCCAGCAGCCAAGAGAGACGGGGGGAGAATTCACCCCTCCACTTT. It specifies CASSQERRGENSPLHF.

The chain uses TRBV7-2 and TRBJ2-7, with D perhaps TRBD2 (6 bases). V was clipped by 1 base and J by 2 bases, with 15 bases between them. CDR1 SGHTA and CDR2 FQGNSA come from the germline V gene. This CDR3 is 16 amino acids long. Here the CDR3 reads CASSLEVAALTYEQYF. CDR3 coding DNA: TGTGCCAGCAGCTTAGAGGTAGCGGCCTTGACCTACGAGCAGTACTTC.

This clonotype was counted between two and nine times. The chain is built from TRBV7-8 and TRBJ1-5; 9 nucleotides match TRBD1. The CDR3 covers 15 residues. The junction had 4 bases not matched to a gene; V was cut back by 1 base and J by 6 bases. The germline CDR1 and CDR2 sequences are SGHVS and FQNEAQ. CDR3 coding DNA: TGTGCCAGCAGCTTAGGGACAGGGGATTTTCAGCCCCAGCATTTT. The encoded protein is CASSLGTGDFQPQHF.

Only a few counts were recorded for this clonotype. This chain uses TRBV7-8 with TRBJ1-3, with TRBD1 as a possible D gene (6 bases). CDR3 size: 15 residues. Germline V CDR1 and CDR2: SGHVS, FQNEAQ. V was shortened by 0 bases and J by 4 bases, with 10 bases between the two germline ends. The CDR3 reads CASSLAHRVGNTIYF. The DNA of the CDR3 is TGTGCCAGCAGCTTAGCCCACAGGGTCGGAAACACCATATATTTT.

This chain joins TRBV6-1 and TRBJ1-2; D gene unclear. The CDR3 length is 15 residues. Deletions cut 5 bases from V and 6 bases from J, with 19 bases between. Germline CDR1 reads MNHNS; CDR2 reads SASEGT. CDR3 region: CASSTGISVSNGYTF. Here the CDR3 DNA reads TGTGCCAGCAGTACGGGGATAAGCGTCTCCAATGGCTACACCTTC.

The V and J genes are TRBV10-2 and TRBJ2-5; 13 bases align to TRBD2. Trimming removed 1 base from V and 2 bases from J; junction bases left unmatched: 4. The CDR3 has 17 residues. The germline gives CDR1 WSHSY, CDR2 SAAADI. The CDR3 protein is CASSEWGTSGIQETQYF. The CDR3 DNA is TGCGCCAGCAGTGAGTGGGGGACTAGCGGGATACAAGAGACCCAGTACTTC.

The count of this clonotype is one. The V gene is TRBV7-3, the J gene TRBJ2-2, with unresolved D. Germline V lookup: CDR1 SGHTA, CDR2 FQGTGA. The CDR3 is made up of 16 amino acids. V was clipped by 5 bases and J by 0 bases, with 13 bases between them. The CDR3 coding sequence is TGTGCCAGCAGCCCTTCTGCGACTCCGAACACCGGGGAGCTGTTTTTT. This codes for CASSPSATPNTGELFF.

This clonotype appeared a few times. This sequence joins TRBV20-1 and TRBJ1-5; TRBD1 might be the D (6 bases). This CDR3 is built from 12 residues. CDR1 is DFQATT, CDR2 SNEGSKA, per germline (reference sequence). The V gene lost 3 bases and the J gene lost 8 bases, with 11 bases spanning the gap. The CDR3 coding sequence is TGCAGTGCTAGTACAGGGCCAGAGCCCCAGCATTTT. It yields the protein CSASTGPEPQHF.

This clonotype occurred a few times. The chain combines TRBV20-1 with TRBJ1-1; D unclear. The V end was cut by 1 base, the J end by 5 bases, with 11 bases between. Per the germline V gene, CDR1 is DFQATT and CDR2 is SNEGSKA (reference sequence). CDR3 length: 13 residues. CDR3 residues: CSARVRDYTEAFF. The CDR3 coding sequence is TGCAGTGCTAGAGTACGAGATTATACTGAAGCTTTCTTT.

This chain uses TRBV6-1 with TRBJ1-1; D unclear. The CDR3 has 11 amino acids. Looked up from germline, CDR1 is MNHNS and CDR2 is SASEGT. Trimming removed 11 bases from V and 3 bases from J, with 10 bases in between. In DNA, the CDR3 is TGTGCCGCCCTAAGTCACACTGAAGCTTTCTTT. Its protein product is CAALSHTEAFF.

The chain links TRBV7-9 to TRBJ1-4; TRBD1 is a possible D gene (5 bases). The CDR3 is 13 amino acids. V lost 8 bases, J lost 8 bases, and 15 bases lay in between. The germline V gene encodes CDR1 SEHNR and CDR2 FQNEAQ (reference sequence). Here the CDR3 reads CASGASGEEKLFF. DNA for the CDR3: TGTGCCAGCGGGGCAAGCGGAGAAGAAAAACTGTTTTTT.

The chain is built from TRBV20-1 and TRBJ1-2; tentatively, D is TRBD1 (6 bases). The CDR3 is 15 residues long. Germline CDR1 is DFQATT and CDR2 is SNEGSKA (reference sequence). The V end was cut by 0 bases, the J end by 3 bases, with 14 bases between. The CDR3 loop reads CSARDLRGLYYGYTF. In DNA, the CDR3 is TGCAGTGCTAGAGACCTCAGGGGACTCTACTATGGCTACACCTTC.

The J gene is TRBJ1-2, the V gene TRBV12-3 or TRBV12-4; possibly TRBD1 for D (5 bases). The CDR3 length is 14 residues. V shed 5 bases and J shed 2 bases, with 12 bases lying between them. CDR3 bases: TGTGCCAGCAGTACAACAGGAAACAACTATGGCTACACCTTC. Translating it yields CASSTTGNNYGYTF.

This clonotype was counted a few times. This chain connects TRBV7-2 to TRBJ1-1, with no clear D. The germline V and J ends were trimmed by 0 bases and 5 bases, with 10 bases remaining between them. The germline CDR1 and CDR2 sequences are SGHTA and FQGNSA. The CDR3 spans 14 residues. DNA of the CDR3: TGTGCCAGCAGCTTAGCAGGGCGACGGACTGAAGCTTTCTTT. Its translation: CASSLAGRRTEAFF.

The chain carries TRBV6-2 or TRBV6-3 and TRBJ2-1; D is perhaps TRBD1 or TRBD2 (6 bases each). The CDR3 loop spans 13 amino acids. V lost 8 bases, J lost 7 bases, and 15 bases lay in between. Germline CDR1 MNHEY, CDR2 SVGEGT. CDR3 sequence: CASHGGGDNEQFF. Written as DNA, the CDR3 is TGTGCCAGCCACGGAGGGGGAGATAATGAGCAGTTCTTC.

The CDR3 coding sequence is TGTGCCAGCTCAACGGAGGCAGGACAAGAGACCCAGTACTTC. It specifies CASSTEAGQETQYF. The rearrangement joins TRBV18 to TRBJ2-5; a possible D gene is TRBD2 (5 bases). V was shortened by 5 bases and J by 2 bases, with 12 bases between the two germline ends. The germline V gene has CDR1 KGHSH and CDR2 LQKENI. This CDR3 has 14 amino acids.

The rearrangement links TRBV6-1 to TRBJ2-3, with a weak D call TRBD2 (5 bases). This CDR3 contains 17 residues. Germline lookup yields CDR1 MNHNS and CDR2 SASEGT. Trimming shortened V by 6 bases and J by 5 bases, and 24 bases separated the two germline ends. The CDR3 DNA reads TGTGCCAGCAGCTCCCGCCCCAGCGGACCAGCAGTAGATACGCAGTATTTT. Amino acid sequence: CASSSRPSGPAVDTQYF.

The chain uses TRBV15 and TRBJ1-1; D is uncertain. The CDR3 loop spans 15 amino acids. Germline V lookup: CDR1 LNHNV, CDR2 YYDKDF (reference sequence). V was trimmed by 0 bases and J by 0 bases, leaving 8 bases between them. The CDR3, as DNA: TGTGCCACCAGCAGAGAAGCGCGAATGAACACTGAAGCTTTCTTT. As protein: CATSREARMNTEAFF.

This clonotype showed up just a few times. The J gene is TRBJ2-5, the V gene TRBV7-8; the D gene is possibly TRBD2 (5 bases). The V gene lost 1 base and the J gene lost 2 bases, with 8 bases spanning the gap. The V gene's germline CDR1 is SGHVS and CDR2 FQNEAQ. This CDR3 is 14 amino acids long. CDR3 DNA: TGTGCCAGCAGCTTAGAACGGGGTCAAGAGACCCAGTACTTC. Translating gives CASSLERGQETQYF.

On this clonotype itself: It is likely a read error, because the conserved phenylalanine at the end of the CDR3 is missing. The chain couples TRBV5-1 to TRBJ1-2; D is undetermined. The V gene's germline CDR1 is SGHRS and CDR2 YFSETQ. V was clipped by 2 bases and J by 8 bases, with 13 bases between them. There are 13 residues in the CDR3. The CDR3 sequence: CASSFSGNDGYTL. As DNA, the CDR3 is TGCGCCAGCAGCTTCTCAGGAAACGACGGCTACACCCTC.

This chain joins TRBV20-1 and TRBJ2-7; possible D gene TRBD1, 5 bases. The V end was cut by 0 bases, the J end by 10 bases, with 13 bases between. The CDR3 consists of 12 residues. Germline V gene lookup returns CDR1 DFQATT and CDR2 SNEGSKA (reference sequence). CDR3 protein: CSARDNRQIQYF. CDR3 DNA: TGCAGTGCTAGAGACAATCGACAGATTCAGTACTTC.